The source of this T cell receptor beta chain is a study of regulatory T cells in long-lasting Graves disease. Study details: Duration of antithyroid drug therapy among newly diagnosed Graves' patients was under 3 months.

Between the trimmed V and J ends, which lost 0 bases and 9 bases, there was a span of 9 bases. CDR1 is SGHNT and CDR2 is YYREEE in the germline V gene (reference sequence). The length of the CDR3 is 12 residues. Time point in this sample: newly diagnosed GD, antithyroid drugs for less than 3 months. Making the TCR library involved RNA that had been extracted from PBMCs. The authors built TCR beta libraries using iRepertoire HTBI primers and Arm-PCR of CDR3 regions. TCRdb reprocessed the multiplex PCR reads with MiXCR, giving one entry per CDR3 protein. The sample has about 320,000 distinct CDR3 sequences, over 15% seen once.

The chain is built from TRBV5-4 and TRBJ2-5, with no clear D. This specimen was peripheral blood mononuclear cells (PBMCs), taken at new diagnosis, from a patient treated with antithyroid drugs. The sequence was collected from a female donor with Graves disease. The DNA for the CDR3 is TGTGCCAGCAGCTTGGACTCCGGGTCCCAGTACTTC. Translation gives CASSLDSGSQYF. The variable domain in full, with the rest retrieved from reference TRBV5-4 and TRBJ2-5, is ETGVTQSPTHLIKTRGQQVTLRCSSQSGHNTVSWYQQALGQGPQFIFQYYREEENGRGNFPPRFSGLQFPNYSSELNVNALELDDSALYLCASSLDSGSQYFGPGTRLLVL.